Below are 14 T cell receptor beta chains sequenced from a single sample in a study of CD8 T cells in Susac syndrome. About 0.45 to 1 ug RNA was reverse transcribed with random hexamers. TCRdb re-derived calls from the immunoSEQ multiplex PCR reads in MiXCR, one entry per CDR3 protein. The sample includes roughly 150,000 distinct CDR3 sequences, 85% to 95% seen only once; the top ten take roughly 0.2%. Sequencing was performed on CD8+ T cells from PBMCs. Every receptor here comes from a human donor with Susac syndrome.

The chain uses TRBV6-1 and TRBJ2-6; 7 nucleotides align to TRBD1. Germline CDR1 and CDR2: MNHNS and SASEGT. Trimming cost V 6 bases and J 0 bases; bases outside gene matches: 17. This CDR3 has 20 amino acids. The CDR3 here is CASSPLYDRDLHSGANVLTF. CDR3 bases: TGTGCCAGCAGCCCCTTATACGACAGGGACCTACACTCTGGGGCCAACGTCCTGACTTTC.

This sequence joins TRBV29-1 and TRBJ1-2, with D unresolved. V was shortened by 7 bases and J by 6 bases, with 12 bases between the two germline ends. The CDR3 covers 11 residues. Germline-derived CDR1 and CDR2 are SQVTM and ANQGSEA. The CDR3 here is CSADPDNGYTF. Here the CDR3 DNA reads TGCAGCGCCGACCCCGACAATGGCTACACCTTC.

V gene TRBV6-1 combines with J gene TRBJ2-1, with 13 positions matching TRBD2. Germline CDR1 and CDR2: MNHNS and SASEGT. J gave up 8 bases and V 6 bases, and 10 bases lay outside the gene matches. There are 16 residues in the CDR3. CDR3 bases: TGTGCCAGCAGGGGGACAGGACTAGCGGGAGTCGATGAGCAGTTCTTC. This sequence encodes CASRGTGLAGVDEQFF.

V gene TRBV6-5 combines with J gene TRBJ2-5, with D hard to call. The CDR3 is 12 residues long. V gave up 0 bases and J gave up 2 bases, with 1 base separating them. Looked up from germline, CDR1 is MNHEY and CDR2 is SVGAGI. The CDR3 reads CASSYSQETQYF. CDR3 DNA sequence: TGTGCCAGCAGTTACTCTCAAGAGACCCAGTACTTC.

The chain is built from TRBV11-3 and TRBJ1-1; D ambiguous. CDR1 is SGHNT and CDR2 is YENEEA in the germline V gene. The V and J ends lost 0 bases and 4 bases respectively, with 6 bases between them. CDR3 length: 13 amino acids. The CDR3 nucleotides are TGTGCCAGCAGCTTAGATTACTCCACTGAAGCTTTCTTT. The encoded protein is CASSLDYSTEAFF.

The genes are TRBV9 and TRBJ2-2, with TRBD2 matching over 9 bases. CDR3 size: 16 residues. The V gene end was trimmed by 3 bases and the J gene end by 0 bases; junction bases not matched to a gene: 3. Germline CDR1 reads SGDLS; CDR2 reads YYNGEE. In nucleotides, the CDR3 is TGTGCCAGCAGCGGGGGACTAGCCGCGAACACCGGGGAGCTGTTTTTT. It encodes CASSGGLAANTGELFF.

This clonotype was counted a single time. The V call is TRBV4-1, the J call TRBJ2-1; D unclear. Trimming removed 4 bases at V and 6 bases at J, with 10 bases between. The CDR3 contains 13 residues. CDR1 MGHRA and CDR2 YSYEKL come from the germline V gene. Written as DNA, the CDR3 is TGCGCCAGCAGCCTTGGACCAATCAATGAGCAGTTCTTC. Translated, it gives CASSLGPINEQFF.

The chain is built from TRBV7-9 and TRBJ2-5; 14 nucleotides agree with TRBD2. Germline CDR1 is SEHNR and CDR2 is FQNEAQ (reference sequence). Losses at the gene ends were 5 bases for V and 5 bases for J; bases not matched to a gene: 7. The CDR3 covers 16 residues. The CDR3 loop reads CASSDGLAGGRETQYF. CDR3 in DNA: TGTGCCAGCAGCGACGGACTAGCGGGAGGTCGGGAGACCCAGTACTTC.

This chain joins TRBV28 and TRBJ1-5; 11 positions agree with TRBD1. CDR3 size: 15 residues. The junction had 3 bases not matched to a gene; V was cut back by 4 bases and J by 4 bases. Per the germline V gene, CDR1 is MDHEN and CDR2 is SYDVKM. CDR3 nucleotide sequence: TGTGCCAGCAGTTATGGGACAGGGGGGAATCAGCCCCAGCATTTT. Translating it yields CASSYGTGGNQPQHF.

V gene TRBV12-3 or TRBV12-4 combines with J gene TRBJ2-7; no firm D call. V was clipped by 6 bases and J by 5 bases, with 17 bases between them. The CDR3 is 14 residues long. The DNA of the CDR3 is TGTGCCAGCAGCCCGTTCGGGCCCTACCACGAGCAGTACTTC. Translating it yields CASSPFGPYHEQYF.

The rearrangement links TRBV5-4 to TRBJ1-1; a possible D gene is TRBD1 (5 bases). V lost 2 bases to trimming and J lost 4 bases, with 15 bases between them. Germline lookup yields CDR1 SGHNT and CDR2 YYREEE (reference sequence). This CDR3 is 15 amino acids long. In DNA form, the CDR3 reads TGTGCCAGCAGCTTTAACGGAGGGACGGGCACTGAAGCTTTCTTT. This translates into CASSFNGGTGTEAFF.

This clonotype has a single count. The CDR3 spells CASSLAGGAVETQYF. The DNA of the CDR3 is TGTGCCAGCAGCTTAGCGGGGGGCGCGGTAGAGACCCAGTACTTC. The chain couples TRBV11-2 to TRBJ2-5, with a possible D match to TRBD2 (7 bases). CDR1 is SGHAT and CDR2 is FQNNGV in the germline V gene. The CDR3 loop spans 15 amino acids. Trimming removed 1 base from V and 4 bases from J, with 13 bases in between.

The CDR3 region has the DNA TGCGCCAGCAGTGAACTCGGACTAGCGGGAGGGGACAATGAGCAGTTCTTC. This codes for CASSELGLAGGDNEQFF. The chain links TRBV10-2 to TRBJ2-1; 15 bases agree with TRBD2. The J segment lost 5 bases and the V segment lost 3 bases, leaving 5 bases of the junction unmatched. Germline V gene lookup returns CDR1 WSHSY and CDR2 SAAADI. There are 17 residues in the CDR3.

The chain combines TRBV25-1 with TRBJ1-1; 8 nucleotides line up with TRBD1. V trimming: 0 bases; J trimming: 3 bases; junction bases outside the gene matches: 12. Germline CDR1 is MGHDK and CDR2 is SYGVNS. The CDR3 has 18 residues. In DNA, the CDR3 is TGTGCCAGCAGTGAATATTTCATCCAGGGGGCAGGTGACACTGAAGCTTTCTTT. This sequence encodes CASSEYFIQGAGDTEAFF.